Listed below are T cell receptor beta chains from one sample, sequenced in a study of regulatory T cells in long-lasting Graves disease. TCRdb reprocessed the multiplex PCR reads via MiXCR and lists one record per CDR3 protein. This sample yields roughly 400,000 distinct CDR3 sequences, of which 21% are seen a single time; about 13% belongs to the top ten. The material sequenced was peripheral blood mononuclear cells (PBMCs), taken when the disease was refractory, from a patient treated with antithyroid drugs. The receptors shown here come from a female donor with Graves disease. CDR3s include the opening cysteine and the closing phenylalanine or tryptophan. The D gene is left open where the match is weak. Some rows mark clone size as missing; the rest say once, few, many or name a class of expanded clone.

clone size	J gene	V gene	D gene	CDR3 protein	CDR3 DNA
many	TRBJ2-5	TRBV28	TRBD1	CASTGGEGTQYF	TGTGCCAGCACAGGGGGCGAGGGGACCCAGTACTTC
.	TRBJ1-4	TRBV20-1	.	CSAGPGVSNEKLFF	TGCAGTGCTGGACCAGGGGTATCTAATGAAAAACTGTTTTTT
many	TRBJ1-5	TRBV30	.	CAWSVQNNQPQHF	TGTGCCTGGAGTGTACAGAACAATCAGCCCCAGCATTTT
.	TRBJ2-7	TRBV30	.	CAWSRLWGPAYEQYF	TGTGCCTGGAGTAGGTTATGGGGGCCCGCCTACGAGCAGTACTTC
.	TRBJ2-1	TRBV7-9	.	CASSLAQGRKNEQFF	TGTGCCAGCAGCTTGGCACAGGGTAGAAAGAATGAGCAGTTCTTC
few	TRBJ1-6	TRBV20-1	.	CSARERGGGNSPLHF	TGCAGTGCTAGAGAGAGGGGGGGTGGAAATTCACCCCTCCACTTT
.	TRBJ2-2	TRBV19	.	CASSYPITGELFF	TGTGCCAGTAGCTACCCAATCACCGGGGAGCTGTTTTTT
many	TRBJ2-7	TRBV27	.	CASSPGTGGIYEQYF	TGCGCCAGCAGCCCAGGTACTGGGGGTATCTACGAGCAGTACTTC
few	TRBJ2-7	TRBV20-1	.	CSASAGGFSYEQYF	TGCAGTGCGTCGGCTGGGGGTTTTTCCTACGAGCAGTACTTC
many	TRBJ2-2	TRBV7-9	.	CASSLETGTGELFF	TGTGCCAGCAGCTTAGAGACAGGCACCGGGGAGCTGTTTTTT
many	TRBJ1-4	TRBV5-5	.	CASSMTGEKLFF	TGTGCCAGCAGCATGACAGGAGAAAAACTGTTTTTT
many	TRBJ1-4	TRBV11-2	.	CASSLRLSEKLFF	TGTGCCAGCAGCCTGCGGTTGAGCGAAAAACTGTTTTTT
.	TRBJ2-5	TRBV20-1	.	CSARVDNQETQYF	TGCAGTGCTAGAGTTGACAACCAAGAGACCCAGTACTTC
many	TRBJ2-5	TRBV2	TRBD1	CASPKTDRGRETQYF	TGTGCCAGCCCGAAGACGGACAGGGGCCGAGAGACCCAGTACTTC
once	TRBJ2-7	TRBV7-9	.	CASRGIKSYEQYF	TGTGCCTCCAGGGGTATCAAGTCCTACGAGCAGTACTTC
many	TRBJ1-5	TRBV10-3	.	CATQLSDSNQPQHF	TGTGCCACCCAATTGTCGGATAGCAATCAGCCCCAGCATTTT
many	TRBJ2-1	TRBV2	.	CASRQEGSYNEQFF	TGTGCCAGCAGACAGGAGGGCTCCTACAATGAGCAGTTCTTC
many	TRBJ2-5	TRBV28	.	CASSRPPPQETQYF	TGTGCCAGCAGTCGCCCACCCCCCCAAGAGACCCAGTACTTC
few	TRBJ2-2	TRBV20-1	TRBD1	CSARRAGTAGTGELFF	TGCAGTGCTAGAAGGGCCGGGACAGCTGGAACCGGGGAGCTGTTTTTT
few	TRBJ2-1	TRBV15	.	CATSLRRGEMDEQFF	TGTGCCACCAGCTTAAGAAGGGGGGAGATGGATGAGCAGTTCTTC
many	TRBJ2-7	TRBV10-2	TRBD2	CASSEIAGAPEQYF	TGCGCCAGCAGTGAAATAGCGGGAGCACCCGAGCAGTACTTC
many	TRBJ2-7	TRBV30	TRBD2	CAWSYGGTYEQYF	TGTGCCTGGAGTTACGGGGGGACCTACGAGCAGTACTTC
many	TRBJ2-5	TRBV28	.	CASSSGLLGTQYF	TGTGCCAGCAGTTCTGGACTACTGGGGACCCAGTACTTC
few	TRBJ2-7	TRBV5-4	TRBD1	CASSFRGRGNEQYF	TGTGCCAGCAGCTTCAGGGGGCGAGGAAACGAGCAGTACTTC
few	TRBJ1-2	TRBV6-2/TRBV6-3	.	CASSDPPGRTTYGYTF	TGTGCCAGCAGTGATCCCCCCGGACGGACGACCTATGGCTACACCTTC
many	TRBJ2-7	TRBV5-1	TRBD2	CASSPRTSGREEQYF	TGCGCCAGCAGCCCCCGGACTAGCGGGAGGGAAGAGCAGTACTTC
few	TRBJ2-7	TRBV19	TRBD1	CASRTFGQGIHEQYF	TGTGCCAGCAGAACCTTCGGACAGGGTATACACGAGCAGTACTTC
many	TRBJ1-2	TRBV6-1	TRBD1	CASSPGQGSYGYTF	TGTGCCAGCAGTCCGGGACAGGGTTCCTATGGCTACACCTTC
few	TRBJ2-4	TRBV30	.	CAWSTQGHIQYF	TGTGCCTGGAGCACTCAGGGTCACATTCAGTACTTC
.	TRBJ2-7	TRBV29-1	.	CSVVGGHLPYEQYF	TGCAGCGTTGTTGGGGGTCACCTCCCCTACGAGCAGTACTTC
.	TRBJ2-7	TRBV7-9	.	CASSSDHTGLDYEQYF	TGTGCCAGCAGCTCAGACCACACCGGATTGGACTACGAGCAGTACTTC
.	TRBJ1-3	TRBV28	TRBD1	CASNTGTGGDGNTIYF	TGTGCCAGCAATACCGGGACAGGGGGCGATGGAAACACCATATATTTT
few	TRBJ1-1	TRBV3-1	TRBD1	CASRGQGDDAAEAFF	TGTGCCAGCAGGGGACAGGGGGATGATGCGGCTGAAGCTTTCTTT
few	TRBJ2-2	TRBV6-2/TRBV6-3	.	CASSYVTVRDTGELFF	TGTGCCAGCAGTTACGTCACGGTTAGGGACACCGGGGAGCTGTTTTTT
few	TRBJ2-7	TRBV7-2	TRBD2	CASSPGAGVYEQYF	TGTGCCAGCAGCCCAGGAGCGGGAGTGTACGAGCAGTACTTC
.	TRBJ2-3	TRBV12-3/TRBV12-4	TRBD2	CASSSPGTSGSVSTDTQYF	TGTGCCAGCAGCTCACCCGGAACTAGCGGGAGCGTTAGCACAGATACGCAGTATTTT
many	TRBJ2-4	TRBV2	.	CASSEAGLNIQYF	TGTGCCAGCAGTGAAGCAGGGTTAAACATTCAGTACTTC
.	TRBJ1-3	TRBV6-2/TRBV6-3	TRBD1	CASSGQAGNTIYF	TGTGCCAGCAGTGGACAGGCTGGAAACACCATATATTTT
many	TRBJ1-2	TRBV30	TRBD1	CAWSAGTVVGYTF	TGTGCCTGGAGTGCCGGGACAGTGGTTGGCTACACCTTC
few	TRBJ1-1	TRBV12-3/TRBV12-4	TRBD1	CASKDREMNTEAFF	TGTGCCAGCAAAGACAGGGAGATGAACACTGAAGCTTTCTTT
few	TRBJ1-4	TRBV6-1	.	CASGPLGKLFF	TGTGCCAGCGGACCCTTAGGAAAACTGTTTTTT
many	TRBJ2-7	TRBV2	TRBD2	CASSAGLASTEQYF	TGTGCCAGCAGTGCAGGACTAGCGAGTACCGAGCAGTACTTC
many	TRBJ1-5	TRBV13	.	CASSSRGTLDNQPQHF	TGTGCCAGCAGCTCAAGGGGGACGTTGGACAATCAGCCCCAGCATTTT
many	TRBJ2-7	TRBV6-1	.	CASSPGDGYYEQYF	TGTGCCAGCAGTCCCGGGGACGGTTACTACGAGCAGTACTTC